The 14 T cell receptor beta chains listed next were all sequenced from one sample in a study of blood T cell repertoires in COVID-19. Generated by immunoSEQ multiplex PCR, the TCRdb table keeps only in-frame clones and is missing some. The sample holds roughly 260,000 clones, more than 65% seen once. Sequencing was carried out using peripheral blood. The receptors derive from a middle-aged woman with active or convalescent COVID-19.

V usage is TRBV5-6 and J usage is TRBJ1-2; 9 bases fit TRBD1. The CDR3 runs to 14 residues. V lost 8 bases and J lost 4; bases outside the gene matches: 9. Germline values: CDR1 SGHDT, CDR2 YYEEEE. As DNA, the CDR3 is TGTGCCAGTATCCAGGGACAGGGCCCCTATGGCTACACCTTC. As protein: CASIQGQGPYGYTF.

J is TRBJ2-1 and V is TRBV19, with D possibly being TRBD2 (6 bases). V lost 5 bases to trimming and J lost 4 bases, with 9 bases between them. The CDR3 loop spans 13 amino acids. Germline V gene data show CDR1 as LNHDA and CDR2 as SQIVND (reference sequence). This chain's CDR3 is CASSRGRYNEQFF. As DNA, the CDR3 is TGTGCCAGTAGTCGGGGGAGATACAATGAGCAGTTCTTC.

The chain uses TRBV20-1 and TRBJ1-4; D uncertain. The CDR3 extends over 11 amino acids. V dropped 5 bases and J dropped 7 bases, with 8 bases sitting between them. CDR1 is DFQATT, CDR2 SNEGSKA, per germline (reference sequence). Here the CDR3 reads CSARGFEKLFF. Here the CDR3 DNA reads TGCAGTGCTCGGGGTTTTGAAAAACTGTTTTTT.

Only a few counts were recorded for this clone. The CDR3 DNA is TGTGCCAGTAGTGACGGCAGACAGGGAACTAATGAAAAACTGTTTTTT. It is translated as CASSDGRQGTNEKLFF. This sequence joins TRBV19 and TRBJ1-4, with 7 bases matching TRBD1. V gave up 5 bases and J gave up 1 base; unmatched junction bases: 7. Germline CDR1 reads LNHDA; CDR2 reads SQIVND (reference sequence). This CDR3 region has 16 residues.

The CDR3 coding sequence is TGTGCCAGTTCGACAGGGTCAGATACGCAGTATTTT. Its protein product is CASSTGSDTQYF. The chain employs TRBV18 and TRBJ2-3; 7 positions match TRBD1. The germline CDR1 and CDR2 sequences are KGHSH and LQKENI. CDR3 length: 12 residues. The V and J ends lost 9 bases and 4 bases, in that order; junction bases with no gene match: 4.

CDR3 sequence (DNA): TGCGCCAGCAGCCAAGACTATATGGTGGGCACCTCTGGAAACACCATATATTTT. Translated: CASSQDYMVGTSGNTIYF. The gene calls are TRBV4-1 and TRBJ1-3; D is ambiguous. CDR1 is MGHRA, CDR2 YSYEKL, per germline. The ends were cut back, 0 bases at V and 0 bases at J, with 15 bases in the middle. This CDR3 region has 18 residues.

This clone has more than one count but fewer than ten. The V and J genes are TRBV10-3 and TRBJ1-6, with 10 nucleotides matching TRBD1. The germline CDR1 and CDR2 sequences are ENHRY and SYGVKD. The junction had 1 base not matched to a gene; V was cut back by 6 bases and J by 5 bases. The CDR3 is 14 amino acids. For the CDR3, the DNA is TGTGCCATCAGGGGGACAGGGGATAATTCACCCCTCCACTTT. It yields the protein CAIRGTGDNSPLHF.

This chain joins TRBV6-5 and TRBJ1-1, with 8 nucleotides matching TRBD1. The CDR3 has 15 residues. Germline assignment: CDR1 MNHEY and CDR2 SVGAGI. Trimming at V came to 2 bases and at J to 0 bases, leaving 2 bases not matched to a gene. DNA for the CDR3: TGTGCCAGCAGTTACGGACAGGGTTTGAACACTGAAGCTTTCTTT. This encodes CASSYGQGLNTEAFF.

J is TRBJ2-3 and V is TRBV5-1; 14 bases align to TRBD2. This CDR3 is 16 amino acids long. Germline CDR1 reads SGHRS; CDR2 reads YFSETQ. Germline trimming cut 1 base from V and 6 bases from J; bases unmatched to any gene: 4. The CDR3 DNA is TGCGCCAGCAGCTTGACGACTAGCGGGGGGGGCGATACGCAGTATTTT. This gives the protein CASSLTTSGGGDTQYF.

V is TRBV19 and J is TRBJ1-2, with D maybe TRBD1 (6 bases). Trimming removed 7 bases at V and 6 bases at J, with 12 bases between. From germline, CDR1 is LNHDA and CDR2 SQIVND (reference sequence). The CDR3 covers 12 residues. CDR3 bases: TGTGCCAGTAATAGCAGGGGCCATGGCTACACCTTC. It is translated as CASNSRGHGYTF.

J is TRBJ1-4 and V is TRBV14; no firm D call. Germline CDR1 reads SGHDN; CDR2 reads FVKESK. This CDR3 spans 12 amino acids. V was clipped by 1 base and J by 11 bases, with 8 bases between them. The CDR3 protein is CASSQGGGKLFF. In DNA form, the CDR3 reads TGTGCCAGCAGCCAAGGGGGAGGGAAACTGTTTTTT.

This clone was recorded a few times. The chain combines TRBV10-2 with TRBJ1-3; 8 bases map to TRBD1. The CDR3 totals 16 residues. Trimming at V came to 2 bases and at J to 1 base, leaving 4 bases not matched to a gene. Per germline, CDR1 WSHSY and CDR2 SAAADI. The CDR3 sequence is CASSEPGQGSGNTIYF. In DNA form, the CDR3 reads TGCGCCAGCAGTGAGCCAGGACAGGGTTCTGGAAACACCATATATTTT.

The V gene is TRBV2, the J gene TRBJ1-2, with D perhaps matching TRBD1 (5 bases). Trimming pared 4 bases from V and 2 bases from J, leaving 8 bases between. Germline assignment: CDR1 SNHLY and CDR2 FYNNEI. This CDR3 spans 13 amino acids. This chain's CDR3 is CASSGYRNYGYTF. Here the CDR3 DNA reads TGTGCCAGCAGTGGGTACAGGAACTATGGCTACACCTTC.

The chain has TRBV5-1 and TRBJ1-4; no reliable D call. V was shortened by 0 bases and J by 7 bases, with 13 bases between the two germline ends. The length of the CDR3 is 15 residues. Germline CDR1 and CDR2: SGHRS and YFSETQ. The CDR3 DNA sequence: TGCGCCAGCAGCTTGGGGGCCGACTATGGTGAAAAACTGTTTTTT. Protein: CASSLGADYGEKLFF.